Listed here is a single T cell receptor beta chain. Its antigen is not identified. It may be a read error: a sequence one base away is much more abundant. The data are from a study of T cell repertoires in cytomegalovirus infection. Looking at the study overall: CMV infection and matching HLA type were both indicated by public TCR beta signatures. Regarding the study as a whole: HLA-C-restricted CMV clonotypes gave the most frequent clonotype in two of eight donors. Cumulative public TCR beta family frequency identified CMV carriers with the relevant HLA.

TCRdb passed the reads through MiXCR, listing each CDR3 protein once. The top ten clones hold approximately 2.9% of a sample with 150,000 to 200,000 distinct CDR3 sequences, approximately 19% of them seen once. Germline values: CDR1 ENHRY, CDR2 SYGVKD. CDR3 length: 15 amino acids. The chain joins TRBV10-3 to TRBJ2-5, with TRBD2 as a possible D gene (6 bases). The sequence came from a human donor in good health (CMV status not recorded). Some clones in this sample may be carry-over from other donors' samples. The sample consisted of PBMCs. Written as DNA, the CDR3 is TGTGCCTTCAGCTCCTCGCCGGGGGATCGGGAGACCCAGTACTTC. This gives the protein CAFSSSPGDRETQYF.